This T cell receptor beta chain was captured in a study of CD8+ T cells in alopecia areata. Germline assignment: CDR1 SQVTM and CDR2 ANQGSEA. This CDR3 spans 14 amino acids. Trimming cost V 7 bases and J 2 bases; bases outside gene matches: 10. After isolation, RNA underwent reverse transcription to generate cDNA as the sequencing template. Measured with immunoSEQ multiplex PCR; TCRdb has only the in-frame clones, and not every one. The sample has approximately 100,000 clones; less than 50% are singletons. Findings and limits, study-wide: TCR sharing was clearer in mice than between patients, perhaps partly owing to patient HLA diversity.

This clone came up once. The antigen is unknown. Specimen: CD4+ T cells sorted from blood. The TCR sequence derives from a human donor with alopecia areata. The chain uses TRBV29-1 and TRBJ1-1; 7 positions match TRBD1. The CDR3 spells CSAQGGSSNTEAFF. The DNA of the CDR3 is TGCAGCGCCCAGGGGGGATCCAGTAACACTGAAGCTTTCTTT. Full variable domain (rest looked up from reference TRBV29-1 and TRBJ1-1): SAVISQKPSRDICQRGTSLTIQCQVDSQVTMMFWYRQQPGQSLTLIATANQGSEATYESGFVIDKFPISRPNLTFSTLTVSNMSPEDSSIYLCSAQGGSSNTEAFFGQGTRLTVV.